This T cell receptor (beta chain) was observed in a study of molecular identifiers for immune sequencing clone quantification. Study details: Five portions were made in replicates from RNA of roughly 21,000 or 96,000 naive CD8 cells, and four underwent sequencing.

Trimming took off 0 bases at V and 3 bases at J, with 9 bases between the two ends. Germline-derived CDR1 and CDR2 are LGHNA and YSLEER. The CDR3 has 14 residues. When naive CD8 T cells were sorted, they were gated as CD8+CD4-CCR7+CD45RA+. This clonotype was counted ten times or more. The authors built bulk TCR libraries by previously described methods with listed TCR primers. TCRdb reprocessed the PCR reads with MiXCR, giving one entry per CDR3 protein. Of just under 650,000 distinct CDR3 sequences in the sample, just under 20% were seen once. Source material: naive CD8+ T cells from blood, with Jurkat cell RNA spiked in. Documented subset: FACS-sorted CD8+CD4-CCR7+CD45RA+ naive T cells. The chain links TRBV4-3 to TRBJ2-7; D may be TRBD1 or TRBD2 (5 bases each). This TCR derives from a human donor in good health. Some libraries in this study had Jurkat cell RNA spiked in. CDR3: CASSQDTGHYEQYF. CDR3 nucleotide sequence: TGCGCCAGCAGCCAAGATACGGGGCACTACGAGCAGTACTTC.